This T cell receptor beta chain was captured by sequencing in a study of long-term antiretroviral therapy in people with HIV (dated by TCRdb to between 2021 and 2024). Turning to the overall study: The earliest samples were collected about a decade before the 2015 WHO recommendation for immediate ART, when ART was typically delayed until CD4 counts fell. No cross-contamination during QIAcube processing turned up in test extractions that ran a monoclonal T-cell line alongside 30 to 40 polyclonal samples. Whether ART initiation and durable HIV suppression were associated with changes in peripheral blood TRB repertoire composition and diversity was tested in a retrospective serial study. The cohort contributed about 180 cryopreserved PBMC samples from under 35 adults with confirmed HIV infection, collected serially over a mean of about 6 years (range 1-12). Among the approximately 30 participants with HIV, around 10 were female.

This clone was counted a single time. Its antigen is not yet known. Base qualities are not at hand, and no much larger clone is one base apart. The CDR3 numbers 14 residues from cysteine through phenylalanine. Kept here is only the CDR3 DNA, which spans 42 bases and is read in frame from base 1. Cut back by 0 bases and 7 bases, the V and J ends lie 10 bases apart. In the germline V gene, CDR1 corresponds to SGHRS and CDR2 to YFSETQ. What the study reported, not specific to this receptor: Unsorted PBMC were profiled instead of sorted CD4+ and CD8+ T cells because pre-ART samples had limited cell numbers. Limited PBMC availability meant only the TCR beta chain was sequenced, without alpha chain pairing. Expanded TRB clones identified before ART initiation dominated the repertoire at all time points, although this dominance fluctuated and declined in many PLHIV after ART. Samples dated from the mid-2000s to the late 2010s, and the ART regimens used may be less effective than current ones. No data were available on ART adherence, viral resistance or therapy changes, limiting inferences about post-ART repertoire changes. Starting ART was linked to a significant rise in TRB diversity, yet even after long-term ART the diversity remained significantly lower than in transplant donor controls. CDR3 length ranges in HIV repertoires were narrower than in controls, and network structure suggested an antigen-experienced repertoire with only a slight naive shift after ART.

Inclusion was restricted to participants for whom at least one PBMC sample before ART initiation and at least two post-ART samples were available. Every participant with HIV received treatment in the United States of America. Before DNA extraction, cryopreserved samples containing roughly 0.9-11 million PBMC were thawed and washed. At the time of the earliest PBMC sample, participants with HIV were aged between about 20 and 54 years. PBMC samples from each participant spanned 1-4 timepoints before ART initiation and 2-8 timepoints after ART initiation, with a median of 7 samples. Serial HIV viral load, CD4+ T-cell count, ART history and demographic data were obtained for every participant. Genomic DNA was extracted from unsorted PBMC with a Qiagen kit on a QIAcube, processed in batches of 12 samples. The immunoSEQ hsTCRB v3.0 assay was used at survey level resolution to sequence the TRB variable region. A depth of about 40,000-50,000 T-cell genomes per sample was targeted for TRB sequencing. An Illumina MiSeq with a v3 150-cycle kit was used to sequence the pooled TRB libraries. The authors' pipeline ran thus. Repertoire analysis ran in R within a reproducible Nextflow workflow covering QC, data transformation and analysis. Custom analyses were implemented in LymphoSeq2, an R package for AIRR-Seq data exploration. Several samples that yielded fewer than 5000 total TRB sequences were excluded, so that fewer than 200 HIV repertoires were analyzed. Of the roughly 180 retained HIV repertoires, some 60 were collected before and around 130 after ART initiation. Repertoires were downsampled to 5000 TRB nucleotide sequences, with summary statistics averaged over 100 downsampling iterations. Only TRB sequences with CDR3 regions of at least seven amino acids were retained for analysis. A Shannon entropy-derived clonality score and the Gini coefficient were used to measure diversity. In the repertoire networks, any two of the top 5000 CDR3 amino acid sequences were connected whenever the two sequences differed by an edit distance of one. For TRB CDR3 amino acid sequences, GLIPH2 was used to predict antigen specificity groups and MHC restriction. CDR3 amino acid sequences were matched against VDJdb and McPAS-TCR to flag known CMV, EBV, HIV or tissue antigen associations. Pre-ART, post-ART and control groups were compared with Wilcoxon signed-rank tests and Holm-Bonferroni correction. The source is immuneACCESS, and TCRdb retained only in-frame sequences with V and J called. Part of the clones is not carried over; for the studies checked, unresolved V genes explain less than half of this, and the remainder is unexplained. The V and J calls and clone size were taken over from that table, and D and trimming were inferred from the DNA. A total of roughly 34,000 clones appear in this sample, 75% to 85% of them only once. The ten largest clonotypes hold approximately 3.4% of the sample.

The material was unsorted PBMCs, obtained 1.9 years after starting antiretroviral therapy. This receptor was taken from a man aged 18 to 29 with HIV. The chain employs TRBV5-1 and TRBJ2-2; the D gene cannot be named for sure. The DNA reads as follows: TGCGCCAGCAGCTTGGAGATGCTGGGCGGGGAGCTGTTTTTT. Its protein reads: CASSLEMLGGELFF. Reference TRBV5-1 and TRBJ2-2 genes cover what lies past the CDR3, so the full variable domain is KAGVTQTPRYLIKTRGQQVTLSCSPISGHRSVSWYQQTPGQGLQFLFEYFSETQRNKGNFPGRFSGRQFSNSRSEMNVSTLELGDSALYLCASSLEMLGGELFFGEGSRLTVL.